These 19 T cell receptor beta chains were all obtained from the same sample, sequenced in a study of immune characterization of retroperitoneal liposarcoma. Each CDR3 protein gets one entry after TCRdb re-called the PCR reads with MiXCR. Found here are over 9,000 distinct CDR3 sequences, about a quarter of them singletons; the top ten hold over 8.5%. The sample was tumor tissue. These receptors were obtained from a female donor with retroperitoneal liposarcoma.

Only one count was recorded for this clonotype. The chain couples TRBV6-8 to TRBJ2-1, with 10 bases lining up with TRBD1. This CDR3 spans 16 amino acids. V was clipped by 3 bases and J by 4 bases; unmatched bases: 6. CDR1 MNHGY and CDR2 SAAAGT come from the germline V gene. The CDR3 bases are TGTGCCAGCAGTTATTTTCGGGACAGGGGTTACAATGAGCAGTTCTTC. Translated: CASSYFRDRGYNEQFF.

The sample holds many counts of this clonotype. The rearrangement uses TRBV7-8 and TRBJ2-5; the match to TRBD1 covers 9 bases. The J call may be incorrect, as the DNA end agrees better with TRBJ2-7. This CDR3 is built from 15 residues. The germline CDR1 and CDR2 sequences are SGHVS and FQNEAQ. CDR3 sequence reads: CASSPGQGIPYEQYF. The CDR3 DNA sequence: TGTGCCAGCAGCCCTGGACAGGGGATTCCCTACGAGCAGTACTTC.

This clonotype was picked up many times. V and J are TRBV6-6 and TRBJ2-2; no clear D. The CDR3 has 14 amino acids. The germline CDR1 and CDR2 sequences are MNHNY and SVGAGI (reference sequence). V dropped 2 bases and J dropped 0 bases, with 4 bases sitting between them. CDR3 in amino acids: CASSYLANTGELFF. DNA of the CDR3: TGTGCCAGCAGTTACCTTGCGAACACCGGGGAGCTGTTTTTT.

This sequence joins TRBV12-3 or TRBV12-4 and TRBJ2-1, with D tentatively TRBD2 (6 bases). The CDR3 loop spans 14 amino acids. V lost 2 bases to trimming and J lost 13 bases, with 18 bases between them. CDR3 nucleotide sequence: TGTGCCAGCAGTTTATCGAGCCGCGGGGCAACCCAGTTCTTC. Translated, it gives CASSLSSRGATQFF.

CDR3 loop: CASSLSLAPNEQFF. The CDR3 bases are TGTGCCAGCAGTTTATCCTTAGCACCCAATGAGCAGTTCTTC. The V and J genes are TRBV28 and TRBJ2-1, with D uncertain. This CDR3 contains 14 residues. Germline lookup yields CDR1 MDHEN and CDR2 SYDVKM. The V gene lost 1 base and the J gene lost 6 bases, with 10 bases spanning the gap.

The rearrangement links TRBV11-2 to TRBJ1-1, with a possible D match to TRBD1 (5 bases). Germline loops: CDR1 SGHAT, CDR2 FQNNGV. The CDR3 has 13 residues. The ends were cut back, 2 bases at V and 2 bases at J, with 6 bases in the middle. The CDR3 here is CASSLTGNTEAFF. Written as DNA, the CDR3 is TGTGCCAGCAGCTTAACAGGAAACACTGAAGCTTTCTTT.

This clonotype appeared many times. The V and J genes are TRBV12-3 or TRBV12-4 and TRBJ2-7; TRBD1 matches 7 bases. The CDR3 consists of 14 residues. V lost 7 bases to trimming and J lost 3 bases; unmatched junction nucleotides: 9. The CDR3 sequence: CASTNRGPYYEQYF. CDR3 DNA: TGTGCCAGCACCAACAGGGGTCCGTACTACGAGCAGTACTTC.

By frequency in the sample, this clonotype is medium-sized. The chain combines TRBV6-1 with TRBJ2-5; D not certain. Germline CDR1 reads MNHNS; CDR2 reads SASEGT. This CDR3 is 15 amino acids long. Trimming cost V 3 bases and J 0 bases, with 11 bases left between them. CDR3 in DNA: TGTGCCAGCAGTGAGAGTCCGGCTAACCAAGAGACCCAGTACTTC. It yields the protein CASSESPANQETQYF.

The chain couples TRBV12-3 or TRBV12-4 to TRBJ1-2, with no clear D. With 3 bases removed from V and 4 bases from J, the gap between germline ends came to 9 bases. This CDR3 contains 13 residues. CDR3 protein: CASSFEQLYGYTF. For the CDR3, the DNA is TGTGCCAGCAGTTTTGAGCAGCTCTATGGCTACACCTTC.

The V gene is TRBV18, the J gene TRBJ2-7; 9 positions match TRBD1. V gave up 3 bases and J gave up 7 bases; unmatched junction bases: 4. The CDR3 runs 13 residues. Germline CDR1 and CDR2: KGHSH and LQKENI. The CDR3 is CASSPNRGQEQYF. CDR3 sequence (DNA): TGTGCCAGCTCACCGAACAGGGGGCAGGAGCAGTACTTC.

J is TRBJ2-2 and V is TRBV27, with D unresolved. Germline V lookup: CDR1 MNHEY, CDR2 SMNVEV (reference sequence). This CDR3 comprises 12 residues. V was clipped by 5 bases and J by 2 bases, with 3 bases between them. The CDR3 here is CASSQNTGELFF. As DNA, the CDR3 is TGTGCCAGCAGTCAAAACACCGGGGAGCTGTTTTTT.

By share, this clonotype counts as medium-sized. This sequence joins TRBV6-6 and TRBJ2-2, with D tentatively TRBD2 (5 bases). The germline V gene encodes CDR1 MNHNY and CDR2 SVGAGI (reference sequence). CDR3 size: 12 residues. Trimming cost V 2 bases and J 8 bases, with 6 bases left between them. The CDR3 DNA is TGTGCCAGCAGTTACCGGGGAGGGGAGCTGTTTTTT. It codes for CASSYRGGELFF.

CDR3 nucleotides: TGTGCCAGCAGCTTAGGACAGGGGAACTACAATGAGCAGTTCTTC. It yields the protein CASSLGQGNYNEQFF. This rearrangement joins TRBV11-1 to TRBJ2-1, with 8 bases matching TRBD1. CDR3 length equals 15 residues. V gave up 1 base and J gave up 3 bases; unmatched junction bases: 2. CDR1 is SGHAT and CDR2 is FQDESV in the germline V gene (reference sequence).

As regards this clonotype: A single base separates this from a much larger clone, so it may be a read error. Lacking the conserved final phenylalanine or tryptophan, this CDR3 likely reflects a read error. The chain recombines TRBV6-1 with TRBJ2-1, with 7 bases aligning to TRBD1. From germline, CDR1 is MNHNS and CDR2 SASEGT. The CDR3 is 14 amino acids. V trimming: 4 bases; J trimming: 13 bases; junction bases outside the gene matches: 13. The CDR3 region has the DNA TGTGCCAGCAGTGCGGGACAGATAAAAGAGACCCAGTTCTCC. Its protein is CASSAGQIKETQFS.

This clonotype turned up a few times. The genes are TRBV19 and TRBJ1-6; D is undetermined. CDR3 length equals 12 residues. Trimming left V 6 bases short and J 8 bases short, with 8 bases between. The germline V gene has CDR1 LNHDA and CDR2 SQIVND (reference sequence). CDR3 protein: CASSLAHSPLHF. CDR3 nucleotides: TGTGCCAGTAGCCTCGCCCATTCACCCCTCCACTTT.

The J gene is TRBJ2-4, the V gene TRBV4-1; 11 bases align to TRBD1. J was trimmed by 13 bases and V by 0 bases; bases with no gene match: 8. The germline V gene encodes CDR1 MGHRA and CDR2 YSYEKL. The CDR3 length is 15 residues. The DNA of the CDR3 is TGCGCCAGCAGCCAAGAGGGACAGGGGGTTCGTGAGCAGTACTTC. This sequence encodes CASSQEGQGVREQYF.

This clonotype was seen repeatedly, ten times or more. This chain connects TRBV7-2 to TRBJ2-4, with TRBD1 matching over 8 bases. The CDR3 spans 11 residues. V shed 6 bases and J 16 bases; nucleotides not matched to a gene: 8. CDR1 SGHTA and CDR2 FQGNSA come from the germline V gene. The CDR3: CASRTDRVQYF. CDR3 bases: TGTGCCAGCAGGACGGACAGGGTCCAATACTTC.

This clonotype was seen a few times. The CDR3 nucleotides read TGTGCCAGCAGTTTAGGCGGGGACAGGGGGCTTCATGAGCAGTTCTTC. Amino acids: CASSLGGDRGLHEQFF. The chain has TRBV12-3 or TRBV12-4 and TRBJ2-1, with 12 bases matching TRBD1. J was trimmed by 8 bases and V by 1 base; bases with no gene match: 6. The CDR3 loop spans 16 amino acids.

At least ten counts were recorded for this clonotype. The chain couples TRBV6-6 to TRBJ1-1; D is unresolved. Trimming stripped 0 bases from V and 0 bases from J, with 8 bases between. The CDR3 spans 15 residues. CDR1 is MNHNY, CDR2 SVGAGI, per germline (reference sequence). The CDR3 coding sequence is TGTGCCAGCAGTTACTCGTCCACCCTGAACACTGAAGCTTTCTTT. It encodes CASSYSSTLNTEAFF.